This T cell receptor (beta chain) was found in a study of monozygotic twins with inflammatory bowel disease. Researchers used 3500 ng of total RNA for each TCR library. Reprocessing the 5' RACE reads, TCRdb reports a single entry for every CDR3 protein and omits DNA. Recorded for this sample: fewer than 350,000 distinct CDR3 sequences. The CDR3 is 14 residues long. Germline assignment: CDR1 LNHNV and CDR2 YYDKDF (reference sequence). The sequence was obtained from a human donor with ulcerative colitis or Crohn's disease, or a healthy co-twin of an affected twin (not recorded which). Material for sequencing was blood. The V and J genes are TRBV15 and TRBJ2-2. CDR3 protein: CATSRIREAGELFF.